A selection of T cell receptor beta chains follows, all from one sample in a study of T cell repertoires in cytomegalovirus infection. TCRdb independently ran MiXCR on the reads; one entry per CDR3 protein. Of hundreds of thousands of distinct CDR3 sequences listed, roughly 24% were seen once; the top ten hold roughly 8%. Sequenced sample: CD8+ T cells from PBMCs. The receptors were gathered from a human donor in good health (CMV status not recorded). Some clones in this sample may be carry-over from other donors' samples. CDR3s include the opening cysteine and the closing phenylalanine or tryptophan. The D gene is left open where the match is weak. Where a row states a size, it is once, few, many or the class of an expanded clone; other rows omit it.

>TRBD1|NA|TRBV20-1|TRBJ1-2
CSAKQGAYNDGYTF
TGCAGTGCTAAGCAGGGGGCGTATAATGATGGCTACACCTTC
>NA|NA|TRBV28|TRBJ1-2
CASSLDTRDGYTF
TGTGCCAGCAGTTTGGATACAAGGGACGGCTACACCTTC
>NA|NA|TRBV29-1|TRBJ1-3
CSFSSGNTIYF
TGCAGCTTCTCCAGTGGAAACACCATATATTTT
>NA|few|TRBV6-1|TRBJ2-2
CASIKQGGGELFF
TGTGCCAGCATCAAACAGGGCGGCGGGGAGCTGTTTTTT
>NA|many|TRBV6-6|TRBJ1-6
CASSYSPGLSSYNSPLHF
TGTGCCAGCAGTTACTCGCCAGGGCTAAGCTCCTATAATTCACCCCTCCACTTT
>NA|NA|TRBV13|TRBJ2-3
CASSLTWRAATDTQYF
TGTGCCAGCAGCTTGACCTGGCGGGCGGCCACAGATACGCAGTATTTT
>TRBD1|many|TRBV7-9|TRBJ1-4
CASSLVDRTDNEKLFF
TGTGCCAGCAGCTTAGTGGACAGGACAGATAATGAAAAACTGTTTTTT
>NA|few|TRBV29-1|TRBJ2-7
CSVEDRGSSYEQYF
TGCAGCGTTGAAGATCGGGGTAGCTCCTACGAGCAGTACTTC
>NA|many|TRBV28|TRBJ1-5
CASSFRGGRRNQPQHF
TGTGCCAGCAGTTTTCGGGGAGGTCGGCGCAATCAGCCCCAGCATTTT
>TRBD2|NA|TRBV24-1|TRBJ2-1
CATSDLGLAGEQFF
TGTGCCACCAGTGATTTAGGGCTAGCGGGGGAGCAGTTCTTC
>NA|many|TRBV28|TRBJ2-1
CASSYPPAGSYNEQFF
TGTGCCAGCAGTTACCCTCCGGCCGGCTCCTACAATGAGCAGTTCTTC
>NA|NA|TRBV20-1|TRBJ2-2
CSASPIRGQVNTGELFF
TGCAGTGCTAGCCCGATACGCGGGCAAGTAAACACCGGGGAGCTGTTTTTT
>NA|few|TRBV7-9|TRBJ2-3
CASSPEGGTSTDTQYF
TGTGCCAGCAGCCCGGAAGGGGGGACTAGCACAGATACGCAGTATTTT
>TRBD2|NA|TRBV6-8|TRBJ2-1
CASLKSGVYNEQFF
TGTGCCAGCCTAAAGAGCGGGGTGTACAATGAGCAGTTCTTC
>TRBD1|NA|TRBV20-1|TRBJ1-6
CSARDRDSSYNSPLHF
TGCAGTGCTAGAGATCGGGACAGCTCCTATAATTCACCCCTCCACTTT
>NA|NA|TRBV6-6|TRBJ2-7
CASSYERLGEQYF
TGTGCCAGCAGTTACGAACGACTAGGCGAGCAGTACTTC
>TRBD1|many|TRBV7-6|TRBJ1-1
CASSLGWPGQGDSNTEAFF
TGTGCCAGCAGCTTAGGTTGGCCGGGACAGGGGGATTCGAACACTGAAGCTTTCTTT
>NA|NA|TRBV4-1|TRBJ2-1
CASSQVPLAAYNEQFF
TGCGCCAGCAGCCAAGTTCCCCTAGCAGCCTACAATGAGCAGTTCTTC
>NA|NA|TRBV27|TRBJ1-1
CASSNGITEAFF
TGTGCCAGCAGCAACGGGATCACTGAAGCTTTCTTT
>NA|NA|TRBV7-9|TRBJ1-1
CASSLGAPQGAFF
TGTGCCAGCAGCTTAGGGGCCCCGCAAGGAGCTTTCTTT
>TRBD2|NA|TRBV7-9|TRBJ2-5
CASRASGGETQYF
TGTGCCAGCAGGGCTAGCGGGGGAGAGACCCAGTACTTC
>NA|many|TRBV7-9|TRBJ2-3
CASSLVLARTSTDTQYF
TGTGCCAGCAGCTTAGTCCTCGCGAGAACTAGCACAGATACGCAGTATTTT
>NA|NA|TRBV20-1|TRBJ2-2
CSAPIRYGEQFF
TGCAGTGCTCCCATTAGATACGGGGAGCAGTTTTTT
>TRBD2|NA|TRBV6-2/TRBV6-3|TRBJ2-2
CASSFEAGDTGELFF
TGTGCCAGCAGTTTCGAAGCGGGGGACACCGGGGAGCTGTTTTTT
>NA|NA|TRBV7-9|TRBJ1-2
CASSLEVVLGDYGYTF
TGTGCCAGCAGCTTAGAGGTCGTTTTGGGCGACTATGGCTACACCTTC
>TRBD1|many|TRBV12-3/TRBV12-4|TRBJ2-1
CASSLNGGQGGNEQFF
TGTGCCAGCAGTTTAAATGGAGGACAGGGAGGTAATGAGCAGTTCTTC
>TRBD1|few|TRBV27|TRBJ2-5
CASSLTGGLLETQYF
TGTGCCAGCAGTTTAACAGGGGGCTTATTGGAGACCCAGTACTTC
>TRBD2|many|TRBV7-6|TRBJ2-3
CAGSGGEADTQYF
TGTGCCGGTAGCGGGGGGGAAGCAGATACGCAGTATTTT